This entry describes one T cell receptor beta chain. Its recognized antigen is unknown. There are no base qualities to consult, and no much larger clone falls within one base. Taken with the paper, the label for time point translates to: around 25 months on ibrutinib. For TCR beta library preparation, approximately 2.2 micrograms of genomic DNA were isolated from cryopreserved PBMCs. High-throughput TCR beta sequencing was performed on longitudinal blood samples from CLL patients receiving ibrutinib monotherapy. The patients took part in an open-label, single-center phase 2 trial of ibrutinib monotherapy. Including cysteine and phenylalanine, the CDR3 has 13 amino acids. Only the CDR3 region is kept as DNA, spanning 39 bases read in frame from base 1. CDR1 and CDR2 (GTSNPN, SVGIG) derive from the germline V gene (reference sequence). Trimming at the junction amounts to 1 base on V and 3 bases on J, and the germline ends lie 7 bases apart.

The data were taken from a study of cytotoxic CD8 clonotypes in ibrutinib-treated CLL (dated by TCRdb to the early 2020s). Background on the whole study: The cohort was composed of some ten relapsed/refractory and 15 treatment-naive patients; IGHV unmutated status was identified in roughly 17 patients. Cryopreserved peripheral blood mononuclear cells were collected before treatment, at response, and at either disease progression or sustained remission. Response samples were taken after a median of approximately 12 months on treatment, ranging from about 6 to 40 months. Longitudinal samples were obtainable from about 30% of the roughly 86 participants in the trial. Partial responses were observed in roughly 25 patients and complete responses in 2; after a median follow-up of 68 months, remission was maintained in 15 or so patients and progression was observed in approximately 12. Every sample from remission and from progressive disease was obtained while the patients were still on ibrutinib. An average of around 260,000 productive templates and some 100,000 productive rearrangements was obtained per sample.

The paper as a whole reports these results and caveats: Public clonotypes were rare and either contracted or stayed stable during treatment, and the rise in clonality at ibrutinib response reflected the expansion of private clonotypes. Sustained-remission and progressing patients did not have matched sampling times, and lymph node repertoires were not examined. At ibrutinib response clonality went up, during sustained remission it held steady, and at progression it dropped back toward baseline. At baseline, clonality was higher than in age-matched healthy donors and showed a strong correlation with circulating CD8+ T-cell counts.

Each clonotype received, on average, approximately 9.9x coverage in deep resolution sequencing performed on a MiSeq, where the target depth lay between 1 in 1 million and 1 in 200,000 T cells. The immunoSEQ hsTCRB Kit was used to generate the TCR beta libraries. Per the authors' processing: ImmunoSEQ Data Assistant and ImmunoSEQ Analyzer were used for data analysis, and V, D and J genes were assigned according to IMGT definitions. Clonality, which ranges from 0 to 1, was calculated as one minus the normalized Shannon entropy of productive rearrangement frequencies. Only overrepresented clonotypes making up at least 0.05% of each patient's repertoire were included in the public clonotype analysis. Repertoires from around 13 age-matched healthy donors in immuneACCESS were used as clonality controls. TCRdb provides this immuneACCESS table in a form limited to in-frame rearrangements. Some clones are lacking; in checked studies, under half of them reflect an unresolved V gene, and why the rest are absent is not known. That table gives V, J and clone size, and the DNA gave D and trimming. This sample comprises roughly 200,000 clones, over 55% of them detected only once. Roughly 13% of the sample comes from the top ten.

The input for sequencing was PBMCs, taken after 24 months of ibrutinib treatment. The chain links TRBV30 with TRBJ1-3; the best D guess is TRBD1, with 5 bases matching. The receptor was isolated from a human donor with chronic lymphocytic leukemia. The CDR3 protein sequence reads: CAWSGGGGNTIYF. DNA sequence: TGTGCCTGGAGTGGTGGGGGTGGAAACACCATATATTTT.